These 10 T cell receptor beta chains originate from one sample sequenced in a study of blood T cell repertoires in COVID-19. Sequencing was performed with immunoSEQ multiplex PCR; in TCRdb, only in-frame clones are kept and a portion is missing. Of about 70,000 clones listed, approximately 78% were seen once; the top ten hold about 4.4%. Sequencing was carried out using peripheral blood. All receptors come from an elderly woman with active or convalescent COVID-19.

The rearrangement uses TRBV19 and TRBJ2-2, with TRBD2 as a possible D gene (6 bases). Germline V CDR1 and CDR2: LNHDA, SQIVND (reference sequence). Trimming pared 3 bases from V and 1 base from J, leaving 15 bases between. This CDR3 region has 17 residues. This CDR3 is CASSMPGGWQNTGELFF. The CDR3 coding sequence is TGTGCCAGTAGTATGCCTGGGGGGTGGCAGAACACCGGGGAGCTGTTTTTT.

The V call is TRBV30, the J call TRBJ2-7; 9 bases align to TRBD2. This CDR3 comprises 12 residues. The junction had 2 bases not matched to a gene; V was cut back by 1 base and J by 7 bases. Germline-derived CDR1 and CDR2 are GTSNPN and SVGIG (reference sequence). This CDR3 reads CAWSGAGGEQYF. The CDR3 DNA follows: TGTGCCTGGAGTGGCGCGGGGGGGGAGCAGTACTTC.

The chain couples TRBV7-2 to TRBJ2-1, with 8 bases lining up with TRBD2. The V gene end was trimmed by 2 bases and the J gene end by 0 bases; junction bases not matched to a gene: 12. Germline loops: CDR1 SGHTA, CDR2 FQGNSA. This CDR3 has 19 amino acids. In DNA form, the CDR3 reads TGTGCCAGCAGCTTAAAACTAGCGGCCGGCGTGAGCTCCTACAATGAGCAGTTCTTC. Its protein is CASSLKLAAGVSSYNEQFF. Based on the CDR3 plus reference TRBV7-2 and TRBJ2-1, the full variable domain is GAGVSQSPSNKVTEKGKDVELRCDPISGHTALYWYRQSLGQGLEFLIYFQGNSAPDKSGLPSDRFSAERTGGSVSTLTIQRTQQEDSAVYLCASSLKLAAGVSSYNEQFFGPGTRLTVL.

The rearrangement links TRBV6-5 to TRBJ2-1; a weak D match, TRBD2 (6 bases). In germline, CDR1 is MNHEY, CDR2 SVGAGI. The CDR3 contains 15 residues. Trimming left V 6 bases short and J 2 bases short, with 14 bases between. The CDR3 DNA sequence: TGTGCCAGCAGCGCTCCGGGAGCTACCTACAATGAGCAGTTCTTC. It yields the protein CASSAPGATYNEQFF.

The chain is built from TRBV14 and TRBJ1-2; D remains unclear. V was shortened by 0 bases and J by 0 bases, with 5 bases between the two germline ends. The germline CDR1 and CDR2 sequences are SGHDN and FVKESK. The CDR3 length is 14 residues. CDR3 nucleotides: TGTGCCAGCAGCCAAGATGCGACTAACTATGGCTACACCTTC. It translates to CASSQDATNYGYTF.

This chain uses TRBV25-1 with TRBJ2-5; TRBD1 is a possible D gene (5 bases). The CDR3 runs to 15 residues. With 1 base removed from V and 2 bases from J, the gap between germline ends came to 11 bases. Looked up from germline, CDR1 is MGHDK and CDR2 is SYGVNS. The DNA of the CDR3 is TGTGCCAGCAGTGAATGGGGCTTGAGGCAAGAGACCCAGTACTTC. Translated: CASSEWGLRQETQYF. Variable domain in full (rest from reference TRBV25-1 and TRBJ2-5): EADIYQTPRYLVIGTGKKITLECSQTMGHDKMYWYQQDPGMELHLIHYSYGVNSTEKGDLSSESTVSRIRTEHFPLTLESARPSHTSQYLCASSEWGLRQETQYFGPGTRLLVL.

V gene TRBV6-5 combines with J gene TRBJ2-2; D unclear. Germline lookup yields CDR1 MNHEY and CDR2 SVGAGI. This CDR3 is built from 13 residues. Trimming took 6 bases from V and 5 from J, leaving 10 bases between them. The CDR3 region is CASRGSGTGELFF. CDR3 in DNA: TGTGCCAGCAGGGGTTCCGGGACCGGGGAGCTGTTTTTT.

V is TRBV7-2 and J is TRBJ1-2, with D perhaps TRBD1 (6 bases). Trimming left V 4 bases short and J 2 bases short, with 17 bases between. Germline CDR1 and CDR2: SGHTA and FQGNSA. This CDR3 has 16 amino acids. This chain's CDR3 is CASSSGDGGRNYGYTF. CDR3 nucleotides: TGTGCCAGCAGCTCCGGTGACGGGGGGCGAAACTATGGCTACACCTTC.

V is TRBV9 and J is TRBJ2-7; 7 nucleotides agree with TRBD1. This CDR3 has 13 residues. V trimming: 4 bases; J trimming: 8 bases; junction bases outside the gene matches: 9. Germline V lookup: CDR1 SGDLS, CDR2 YYNGEE. The CDR3: CASSPGTVYKQYF. CDR3 nucleotides: TGTGCCAGCAGCCCAGGGACAGTGTACAAGCAGTACTTC.

V usage is TRBV4-3 and J usage is TRBJ2-5; D is undetermined. The CDR3 is 16 amino acids. V shed 0 bases and J shed 2 bases, with 13 bases lying between them. Germline V CDR1 and CDR2: LGHNA, YSLEER. This CDR3 reads CASSQDLGYPQETQYF. In DNA, the CDR3 is TGCGCCAGCAGCCAAGATTTGGGCTACCCTCAAGAGACCCAGTACTTC.